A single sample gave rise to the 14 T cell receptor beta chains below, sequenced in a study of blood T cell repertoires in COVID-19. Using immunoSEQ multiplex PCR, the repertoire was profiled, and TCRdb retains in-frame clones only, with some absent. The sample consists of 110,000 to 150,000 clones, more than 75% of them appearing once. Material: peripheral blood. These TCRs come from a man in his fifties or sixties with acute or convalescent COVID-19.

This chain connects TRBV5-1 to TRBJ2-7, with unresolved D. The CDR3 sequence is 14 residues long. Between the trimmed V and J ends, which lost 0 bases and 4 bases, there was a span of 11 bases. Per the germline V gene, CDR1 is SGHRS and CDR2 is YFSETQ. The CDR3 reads CASSLDSSPYEQYF. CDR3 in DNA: TGCGCCAGCAGCTTGGACAGTTCCCCGTACGAGCAGTACTTC.

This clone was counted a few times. The CDR3 is CASYAAGLNNSPLHF. As DNA, the CDR3 is TGTGCCAGCTACGCTGCAGGCCTAAATAATTCACCCCTCCACTTT. The chain employs TRBV6-5 and TRBJ1-6; D call uncertain. CDR3 length equals 15 residues. Trimming took 8 bases from V and 5 from J, leaving 16 bases between them. The germline V gene encodes CDR1 MNHEY and CDR2 SVGAGI.

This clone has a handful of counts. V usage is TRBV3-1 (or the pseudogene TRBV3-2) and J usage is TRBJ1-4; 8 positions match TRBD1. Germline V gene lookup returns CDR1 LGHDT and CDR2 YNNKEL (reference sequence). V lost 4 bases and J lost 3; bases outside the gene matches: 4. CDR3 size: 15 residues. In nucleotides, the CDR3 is TGTGCCAGCAGCCCAGGGGGCTTGGCTAATGAAAAACTGTTTTTT. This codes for CASSPGGLANEKLFF.

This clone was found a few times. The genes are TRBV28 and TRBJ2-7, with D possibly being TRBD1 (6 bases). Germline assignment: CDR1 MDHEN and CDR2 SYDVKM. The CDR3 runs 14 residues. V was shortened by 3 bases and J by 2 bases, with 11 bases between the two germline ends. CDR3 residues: CASSFQGIPYEQYF. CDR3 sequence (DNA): TGTGCCAGCAGTTTCCAGGGGATCCCCTACGAGCAGTACTTC.

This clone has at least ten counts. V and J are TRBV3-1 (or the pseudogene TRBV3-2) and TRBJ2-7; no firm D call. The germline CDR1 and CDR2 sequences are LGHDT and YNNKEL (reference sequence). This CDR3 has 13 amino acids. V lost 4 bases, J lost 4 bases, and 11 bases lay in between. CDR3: CASSPPDNYEQYF. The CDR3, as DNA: TGTGCCAGCAGCCCTCCCGACAATTACGAGCAGTACTTC.

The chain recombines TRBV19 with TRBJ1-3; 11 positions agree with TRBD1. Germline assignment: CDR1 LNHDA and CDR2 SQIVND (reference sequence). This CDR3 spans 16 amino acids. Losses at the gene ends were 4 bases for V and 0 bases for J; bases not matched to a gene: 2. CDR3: CASSTGTGGSGNTIYF. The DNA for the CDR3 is TGTGCCAGTAGTACCGGGACAGGGGGCTCTGGAAACACCATATATTTT.

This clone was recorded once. CDR3 sequence: CASSVGQGDYGYTF. Written as DNA, the CDR3 is TGCGCCAGCAGCGTCGGACAGGGGGATTATGGCTACACCTTC. J is TRBJ1-2 and V is TRBV5-1; TRBD1 aligns across 10 bases. Trimming cost V 4 bases and J 5 bases; bases outside gene matches: 5. There are 14 residues in the CDR3. The V gene's germline CDR1 is SGHRS and CDR2 YFSETQ. Filled out from reference TRBV5-1 and TRBJ1-2, the complete variable domain reads KAGVTQTPRYLIKTRGQQVTLSCSPISGHRSVSWYQQTPGQGLQFLFEYFSETQRNKGNFPGRFSGRQFSNSRSEMNVSTLELGDSALYLCASSVGQGDYGYTFGSGTRLTVV.

In nucleotides, the CDR3 is TGTGCCAGCAGCTTCTCCTTAGCGGGAATCACCGGGGAGCTGTTTTTT. Protein: CASSFSLAGITGELFF. The rearrangement joins TRBV7-6 to TRBJ2-2, with 8 bases lining up with TRBD2. The V and J ends lost 3 bases and 4 bases, in that order; junction bases with no gene match: 7. The CDR3 length is 16 residues. Germline V gene sequence: CDR1 SGHVS, CDR2 FNYEAQ.

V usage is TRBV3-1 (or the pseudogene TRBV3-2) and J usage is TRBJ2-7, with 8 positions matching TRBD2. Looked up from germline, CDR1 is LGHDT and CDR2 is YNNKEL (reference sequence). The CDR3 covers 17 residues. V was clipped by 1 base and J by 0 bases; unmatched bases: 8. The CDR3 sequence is CASSQVGSGALSYEQYF. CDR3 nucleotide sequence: TGTGCCAGCAGCCAAGTGGGTAGCGGGGCTCTCTCCTACGAGCAGTACTTC.

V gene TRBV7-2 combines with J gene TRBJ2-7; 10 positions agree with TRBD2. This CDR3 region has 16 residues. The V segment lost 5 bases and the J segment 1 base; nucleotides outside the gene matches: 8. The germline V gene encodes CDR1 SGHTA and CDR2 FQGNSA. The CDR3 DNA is TGTGCCAGCAGCCGCTTGTGGACTAGCGGATCCTACGAGCAGTACTTC. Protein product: CASSRLWTSGSYEQYF.

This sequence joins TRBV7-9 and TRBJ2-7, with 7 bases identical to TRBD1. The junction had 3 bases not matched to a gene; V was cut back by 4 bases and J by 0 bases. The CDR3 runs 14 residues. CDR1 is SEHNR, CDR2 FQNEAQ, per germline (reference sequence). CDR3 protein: CASSSGTDSYEQYF. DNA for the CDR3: TGTGCCAGCAGCTCAGGGACAGACTCCTACGAGCAGTACTTC.

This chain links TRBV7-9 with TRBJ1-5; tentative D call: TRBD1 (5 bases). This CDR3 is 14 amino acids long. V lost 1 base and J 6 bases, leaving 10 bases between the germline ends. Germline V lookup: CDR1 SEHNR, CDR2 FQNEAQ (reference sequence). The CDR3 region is CASSLGQGGQPQHF. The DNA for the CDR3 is TGTGCCAGCAGCTTAGGGCAGGGCGGTCAGCCCCAGCATTTT.

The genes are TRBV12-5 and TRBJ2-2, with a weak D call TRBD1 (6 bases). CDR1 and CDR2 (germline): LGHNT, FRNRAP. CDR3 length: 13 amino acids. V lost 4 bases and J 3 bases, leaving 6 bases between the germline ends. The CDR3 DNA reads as TGTGCTAGTGGTTACAGGGACACCGGGGAGCTGTTTTTT. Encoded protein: CASGYRDTGELFF.

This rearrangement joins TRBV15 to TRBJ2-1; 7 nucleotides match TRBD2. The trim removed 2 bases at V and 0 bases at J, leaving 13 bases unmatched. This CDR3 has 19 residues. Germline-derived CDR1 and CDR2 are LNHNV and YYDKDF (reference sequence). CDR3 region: CATSRTPLLAANSYNEQFF. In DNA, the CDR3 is TGTGCCACCAGCAGAACCCCCCTCCTAGCGGCGAACTCCTACAATGAGCAGTTCTTC.